This record covers a single TCR beta chain. Its antigen is undetermined. Trimming removed 1 base at V and 4 bases at J, with 22 bases between. The germline V gene encodes CDR1 SGHRS and CDR2 YFSETQ. CDR3 size: 18 residues. The sample comes from a study of T cell responses to AZD1222 COVID-19 vaccine. Study outcomes and limitations: It was only after the peak T cell response that any repertoires were sampled.

Assay used: immunoSEQ multiplex PCR; TCRdb lists only in-frame clones, some missing. The sample consists of 150,000 to 200,000 clones, approximately 90% of them appearing once. The source is an adult in good health. The rearrangement uses TRBV5-1 and TRBJ2-3; D might be TRBD1 (6 bases). The input for sequencing was peripheral blood, taken on day 0 of AZD1222 vaccination. The CDR3 bases are TGCGCCAGCAGCTTGAACCCAACTATACAGGGTTTCCCAGATACGCAGTATTTT. Residues: CASSLNPTIQGFPDTQYF. Full variable domain (missing parts from reference TRBV5-1 and TRBJ2-3): KAGVTQTPRYLIKTRGQQVTLSCSPISGHRSVSWYQQTPGQGLQFLFEYFSETQRNKGNFPGRFSGRQFSNSRSEMNVSTLELGDSALYLCASSLNPTIQGFPDTQYFGPGTRLTVL.